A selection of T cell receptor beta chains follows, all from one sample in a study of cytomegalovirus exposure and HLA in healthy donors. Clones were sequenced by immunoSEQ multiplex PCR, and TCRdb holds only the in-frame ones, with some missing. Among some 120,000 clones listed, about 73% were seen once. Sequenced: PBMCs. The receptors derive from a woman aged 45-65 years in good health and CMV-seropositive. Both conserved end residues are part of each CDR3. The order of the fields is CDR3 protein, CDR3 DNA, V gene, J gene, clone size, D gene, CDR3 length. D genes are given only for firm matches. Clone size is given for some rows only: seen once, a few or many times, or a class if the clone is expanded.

CDR3aa: CASSLGDRAKETQYF
CDR3nt: TGTGCCAGCAGCTTGGGGGACAGGGCAAAGGAGACCCAGTACTTC
v_gene: TRBV11-2
j_gene: TRBJ2-5
abundance: -
d_gene: TRBD1
len: 15

CDR3aa: CASSSRSSYYGYTF
CDR3nt: TGTGCCAGCAGCTCTCGATCAAGCTATTATGGCTACACCTTC
v_gene: TRBV7-2
j_gene: TRBJ1-2
abundance: -
d_gene: -
len: 14

CDR3aa: CASSLDPDRANEKLFF
CDR3nt: TGTGCCAGCAGCTTAGATCCGGACAGGGCTAATGAAAAACTGTTTTTT
v_gene: TRBV11-3
j_gene: TRBJ1-4
abundance: -
d_gene: TRBD1
len: 16

CDR3aa: CASISSGYGYTF
CDR3nt: TGTGCCAGCATTAGTAGTGGCTATGGCTACACCTTC
v_gene: TRBV6-5
j_gene: TRBJ1-2
abundance: -
d_gene: -
len: 12

CDR3aa: CASSSQRGYRGGTEAFF
CDR3nt: TGTGCCAGCAGCTCCCAAAGGGGCTACAGGGGTGGTACTGAAGCTTTCTTT
v_gene: TRBV7-8
j_gene: TRBJ1-1
abundance: -
d_gene: TRBD1
len: 17

CDR3aa: CASSSRLASYEQYF
CDR3nt: TGTGCCAGCAGCTCCCGTTTAGCGTCCTACGAGCAGTACTTC
v_gene: TRBV7-2
j_gene: TRBJ2-7
abundance: few
d_gene: -
len: 14

CDR3aa: CASSLVGRGRGNEKLFF
CDR3nt: TGTGCCAGCAGCTTGGTCGGCAGGGGGCGAGGTAATGAAAAACTGTTTTTT
v_gene: TRBV5-6
j_gene: TRBJ1-4
abundance: -
d_gene: TRBD1
len: 17

CDR3aa: CASSGQGFTYEQYF
CDR3nt: TGTGCCAGCAGTGGACAAGGATTCACCTACGAGCAGTACTTC
v_gene: TRBV27
j_gene: TRBJ2-7
abundance: -
d_gene: -
len: 14

CDR3aa: CASRRQGRGNQPQHF
CDR3nt: TGTGCCAGCCGTAGACAGGGACGAGGCAATCAGCCCCAGCATTTT
v_gene: TRBV19
j_gene: TRBJ1-5
abundance: -
d_gene: TRBD1
len: 15

CDR3aa: CASSLTGSRYGYTF
CDR3nt: TGTGCCAGCAGCTTAACAGGGTCTCGCTATGGCTACACCTTC
v_gene: TRBV7-8
j_gene: TRBJ1-2
abundance: -
d_gene: -
len: 14

CDR3aa: CASSPATGSYGYTF
CDR3nt: TGTGCCAGCTCACCAGCGACAGGGAGCTATGGCTACACCTTC
v_gene: TRBV18
j_gene: TRBJ1-2
abundance: -
d_gene: TRBD1
len: 14

CDR3aa: CASNRQGAYEQYF
CDR3nt: TGTGCCAGCAACCGACAGGGGGCCTACGAGCAGTACTTC
v_gene: TRBV5-4
j_gene: TRBJ2-7
abundance: -
d_gene: TRBD1
len: 13

CDR3aa: CASRGLAGGQYEQYF
CDR3nt: TGTGCCAGCAGGGGGCTAGCGGGGGGGCAGTACGAGCAGTACTTC
v_gene: TRBV6-5
j_gene: TRBJ2-7
abundance: -
d_gene: TRBD2
len: 15

CDR3aa: CASSPSGGIQYF
CDR3nt: TGTGCCAGCAGTCCGAGCGGGGGCATTCAGTACTTC
v_gene: TRBV2
j_gene: TRBJ2-4
abundance: -
d_gene: TRBD2
len: 12

CDR3aa: CSVALESPAGSPLHF
CDR3nt: TGCAGCGTTGCTTTGGAGTCCCCCGCCGGTTCACCCCTCCACTTT
v_gene: TRBV29-1
j_gene: TRBJ1-6
abundance: -
d_gene: -
len: 15

CDR3aa: CASSVSGGHYNEQFF
CDR3nt: TGTGCCAGCAGCGTTAGCGGGGGCCACTACAATGAGCAGTTCTTC
v_gene: TRBV9
j_gene: TRBJ2-1
abundance: -
d_gene: TRBD2
len: 15

CDR3aa: CASSSENLKTGGRGYTF
CDR3nt: TGTGCCAGCAGCTCGGAGAACCTTAAAACAGGGGGCAGAGGCTACACCTTC
v_gene: TRBV7-9
j_gene: TRBJ1-2
abundance: few
d_gene: TRBD1
len: 17

CDR3aa: CASSLGLAGSNTQYF
CDR3nt: TGTGCCAGCTCACTGGGACTAGCGGGGAGTAATACGCAGTATTTT
v_gene: TRBV18
j_gene: TRBJ2-3
abundance: -
d_gene: TRBD2
len: 15

CDR3aa: CASSGGQSNYGYTF
CDR3nt: TGTGCCAGCAGTGGTGGACAAAGTAACTATGGCTACACCTTC
v_gene: TRBV28
j_gene: TRBJ1-2
abundance: few
d_gene: -
len: 14

CDR3aa: CSFTGKGVNQPQHF
CDR3nt: TGCAGTTTTACAGGGAAGGGGGTCAATCAGCCCCAGCATTTT
v_gene: TRBV29-1
j_gene: TRBJ1-5
abundance: few
d_gene: -
len: 14

CDR3aa: CASSQTNQETQYF
CDR3nt: TGTGCCAGCAGCCAGACAAATCAAGAGACCCAGTACTTC
v_gene: TRBV7-3
j_gene: TRBJ2-5
abundance: -
d_gene: -
len: 13

CDR3aa: CASSRRRGDQETQYF
CDR3nt: TGTGCCAGCAGTCGAAGGCGGGGAGACCAAGAGACCCAGTACTTC
v_gene: TRBV6-5
j_gene: TRBJ2-5
abundance: -
d_gene: -
len: 15

CDR3aa: CASLSGTSYEQYF
CDR3nt: TGTGCCAGCCTGTCAGGGACTTCCTACGAGCAGTACTTC
v_gene: TRBV6-1
j_gene: TRBJ2-7
abundance: -
d_gene: -
len: 13

CDR3aa: CASSRQGGSNTGELFF
CDR3nt: TGTGCCAGCAGCCGACAGGGGGGTTCGAACACCGGGGAGCTGTTTTTT
v_gene: TRBV11-3
j_gene: TRBJ2-2
abundance: -
d_gene: TRBD1
len: 16

CDR3aa: CASTPTRGSEEKLFF
CDR3nt: TGTGCCAGCACTCCCACGAGGGGGTCGGAAGAAAAACTGTTTTTT
v_gene: TRBV6-1
j_gene: TRBJ1-4
abundance: -
d_gene: -
len: 15

CDR3aa: CSSRITGTANTGELFF
CDR3nt: TGTTCCAGCAGAATTACCGGGACAGCGAACACCGGGGAGCTGTTTTTT
v_gene: TRBV7-9
j_gene: TRBJ2-2
abundance: -
d_gene: TRBD1
len: 16

CDR3aa: CASSPTSGLNEQFF
CDR3nt: TGTGCCAGCAGTCCCACTAGCGGCCTCAATGAGCAGTTCTTC
v_gene: TRBV11-2
j_gene: TRBJ2-1
abundance: -
d_gene: TRBD2
len: 14

CDR3aa: CASSQDLAGLSYNEQFF
CDR3nt: TGTGCCAGCAGCCAAGACCTAGCGGGGCTTTCCTACAATGAGCAGTTCTTC
v_gene: TRBV4-2
j_gene: TRBJ2-1
abundance: -
d_gene: TRBD2
len: 17

CDR3aa: CASSLQGVDPYGYTF
CDR3nt: TGTGCCAGCAGCCTCCAGGGCGTAGACCCCTATGGCTACACCTTC
v_gene: TRBV2
j_gene: TRBJ1-2
abundance: few
d_gene: -
len: 15

CDR3aa: CASSIGSRLGNSPLHF
CDR3nt: TGTGCCAGTAGTATAGGGTCTCGACTCGGGAATTCACCCCTCCACTTT
v_gene: TRBV19
j_gene: TRBJ1-6
abundance: -
d_gene: -
len: 16

CDR3aa: CASSFTGTGGYEQYF
CDR3nt: TGTGCCAGCAGTTTTACCGGGACAGGGGGCTACGAGCAGTACTTC
v_gene: TRBV7-2
j_gene: TRBJ2-7
abundance: few
d_gene: TRBD1
len: 15

CDR3aa: CASSLRQSGNTIYF
CDR3nt: TGTGCCAGCAGCTTGAGACAATCTGGAAACACCATATATTTT
v_gene: TRBV7-2
j_gene: TRBJ1-3
abundance: -
d_gene: -
len: 14

CDR3aa: CASSLDSYGYTF
CDR3nt: TGTGCCAGCAGTTTAGACAGCTATGGCTACACCTTC
v_gene: TRBV28
j_gene: TRBJ1-2
abundance: few
d_gene: -
len: 12

CDR3aa: CASSESLTRGRENIQYF
CDR3nt: TGTGCCAGCAGTGAATCCCTAACACGGGGGAGGGAGAACATTCAGTACTTC
v_gene: TRBV6-1
j_gene: TRBJ2-4
abundance: few
d_gene: TRBD2
len: 17

CDR3aa: CASSLPGGYGYTF
CDR3nt: TGTGCCAGCAGTTTACCGGGGGGATATGGCTACACCTTC
v_gene: TRBV28
j_gene: TRBJ1-2
abundance: -
d_gene: -
len: 13

CDR3aa: CASRRSGVGSSYEQYF
CDR3nt: TGCGCCAGCAGGAGGTCCGGGGTGGGTAGCTCCTACGAGCAGTACTTC
v_gene: TRBV5-1
j_gene: TRBJ2-7
abundance: -
d_gene: -
len: 16

CDR3aa: CASTSQRGDTQYF
CDR3nt: TGTGCCAGCACCTCCCAGCGGGGGGATACGCAGTATTTT
v_gene: TRBV2
j_gene: TRBJ2-3
abundance: -
d_gene: TRBD2
len: 13

CDR3aa: CSVEDHAGSEKLFF
CDR3nt: TGCAGCGTTGAGGACCATGCAGGGTCTGAAAAACTGTTTTTT
v_gene: TRBV29-1
j_gene: TRBJ1-4
abundance: -
d_gene: -
len: 14

CDR3aa: CASSVGQGATGELFF
CDR3nt: TGTGCCAGCAGCGTCGGACAGGGGGCAACCGGGGAGCTGTTTTTT
v_gene: TRBV7-3
j_gene: TRBJ2-2
abundance: -
d_gene: TRBD1
len: 15

CDR3aa: CASSLEAGVFYEQYF
CDR3nt: TGCGCCAGCAGCTTGGAGGCAGGGGTGTTCTACGAGCAGTACTTC
v_gene: TRBV5-1
j_gene: TRBJ2-7
abundance: -
d_gene: -
len: 15

CDR3aa: CASSLAGGPTDTQYF
CDR3nt: TGTGCCAGCAGCTTGGCGGGGGGGCCAACAGATACGCAGTATTTT
v_gene: TRBV7-2
j_gene: TRBJ2-3
abundance: -
d_gene: TRBD2
len: 15

CDR3aa: CASGLQGGSYNEQFF
CDR3nt: TGTGCTAGTGGGCTTCAGGGAGGCTCCTACAATGAGCAGTTCTTC
v_gene: TRBV12-5
j_gene: TRBJ2-1
abundance: -
d_gene: -
len: 15